Listed below are T cell receptor beta chains from one sample, sequenced in a study of CD8 T cells in ankylosing spondylitis. TCRdb processed the 5' RACE reads anew with MiXCR; each CDR3 protein has one entry. Of approximately 130,000 distinct CDR3 sequences detected, 11% appear once; the ten largest clones hold 4.1%. Sequencing was performed on blood, either unsorted or a sorted T cell fraction (not recorded which). The receptors stem from a female donor with ankylosing spondylitis or in good health (not recorded which). CDR3s include the opening cysteine and the closing phenylalanine or tryptophan. D genes are given only for firm matches. Sizes are listed as how often the clone was seen (once, few, many) or a class if it is expanded.

D,V,size,J,CDR3,DNA
-,TRBV5-1,many,TRBJ2-1,CASSPIGGLYNEQFF,TGCGCCAGCAGCCCCATTGGGGGCTTATACAATGAGCAGTTCTTC
TRBD1,TRBV5-1,medium-sized,TRBJ1-2,CASSAGQIYGYTF,TGCGCCAGCAGCGCGGGACAGATTTATGGCTACACCTTC
-,TRBV19,many,TRBJ2-1,CASSMGTDNEQFF,TGTGCCAGTAGTATGGGTACGGACAATGAGCAGTTCTTC
-,TRBV6-5,once,TRBJ1-2,CASSWTYGYTF,TGTGCCAGCAGCTGGACATATGGCTACACCTTC
-,TRBV24-1,many,TRBJ2-3,CATSDPAGPGPHPDTQYF,TGTGCCACCAGTGATCCCGCTGGCCCGGGACCCCACCCGGATACGCAGTATTTT
-,TRBV5-1,many,TRBJ1-2,CASSSEGGPRGYTF,TGCGCCAGCAGCTCGGAAGGGGGACCAAGGGGCTACACCTTC
-,TRBV20-1,many,TRBJ2-7,CSARVQGLYEQYF,TGCAGTGCTAGAGTCCAGGGACTCTACGAGCAGTACTTC
-,TRBV5-1,many,TRBJ2-7,CASSLGGSNEQYF,TGCGCCAGCAGCTTGGGAGGAAGCAACGAGCAGTACTTC
-,TRBV12-3/TRBV12-4,many,TRBJ2-7,CASSLGGFEQYF,TGTGCCAGCAGTTTAGGGGGATTCGAGCAGTACTTC
-,TRBV20-1,many,TRBJ2-7,CSASGTSHPSYEQYF,TGCAGTGCTAGTGGGACCTCCCACCCCTCCTACGAGCAGTACTTC
-,TRBV7-7,many,TRBJ2-3,CASSLLWGAPRTGGISTDTQYF,TGTGCCAGCAGCTTACTTTGGGGGGCACCGAGAACGGGCGGGATAAGCACAGATACGCAGTATTTT
-,TRBV29-1,many,TRBJ2-4,CSVGKNIQYF,TGCAGCGTTGGGAAAAACATTCAGTACTTC
-,TRBV12-3/TRBV12-4,many,TRBJ2-5,CASSPPFLRETQYF,TGTGCCAGCAGTCCTCCTTTCCTGCGGGAGACCCAGTACTTC
-,TRBV18,many,TRBJ2-3,CASSPGVTDTQYF,TGTGCCAGCTCACCCGGCGTCACAGATACGCAGTATTTT
-,TRBV28,many,TRBJ1-1,CASSLGDSYMNTEAFF,TGTGCCAGCAGTTTGGGTGATAGCTACATGAACACTGAAGCTTTCTTT
TRBD1,TRBV11-2,many,TRBJ1-1,CASSRAGTGNTEAFF,TGTGCCAGCAGTCGGGCCGGGACAGGGAACACTGAAGCTTTCTTT
-,TRBV20-1,many,TRBJ2-5,CSALRGQETQYF,TGCAGTGCCCTTCGGGGGCAAGAGACCCAGTACTTC
TRBD1,TRBV5-1,few,TRBJ1-1,CASSGGTGAGGSNTEAFF,TGCGCCAGCAGCGGGGGAACAGGGGCCGGTGGATCGAACACTGAAGCTTTCTTT
-,TRBV7-3,many,TRBJ2-3,CASSWGGTGRTDTQYF,TGTGCCAGCAGCTGGGGGGGGACAGGCCGCACAGATACGCAGTATTTT
TRBD2,TRBV29-1,many,TRBJ2-2,CSVELAEAGELFF,TGCAGCGTTGAGCTAGCGGAGGCCGGGGAGCTGTTTTTT
TRBD1,TRBV30,few,TRBJ1-1,CAWSTQTGGNTEAFF,TGTGCCTGGAGTACCCAGACAGGGGGGAACACTGAAGCTTTCTTT
-,TRBV12-3/TRBV12-4,many,TRBJ1-3,CASRSGNTVYF,TGTGCCAGCAGAAGTGGAAACACCGTATATTTT
-,TRBV30,many,TRBJ2-2,CAWSVGGPGTGELFF,TGTGCCTGGAGTGTAGGCGGGCCTGGCACCGGGGAGCTGTTTTTT
TRBD2,TRBV19,many,TRBJ2-1,CASSLLGLAGVNEQFF,TGTGCCAGTAGTTTACTCGGACTAGCGGGAGTCAATGAGCAGTTCTTC